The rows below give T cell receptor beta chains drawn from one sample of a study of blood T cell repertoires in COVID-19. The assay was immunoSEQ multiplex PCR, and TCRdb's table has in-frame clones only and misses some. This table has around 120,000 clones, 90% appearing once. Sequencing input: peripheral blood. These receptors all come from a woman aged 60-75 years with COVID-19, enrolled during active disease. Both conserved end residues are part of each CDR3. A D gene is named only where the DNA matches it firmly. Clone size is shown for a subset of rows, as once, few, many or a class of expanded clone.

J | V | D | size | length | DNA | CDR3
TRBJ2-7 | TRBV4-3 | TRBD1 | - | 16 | TGCGCCAGCAGCCAAGTTTACGGGACAGGGGGCTACGAGCAGTACTTC | CASSQVYGTGGYEQYF
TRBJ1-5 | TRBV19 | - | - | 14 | TGTGCCAGTAGTTACCGTTTATCGGTTCAGCCCCAGCATTTT | CASSYRLSVQPQHF
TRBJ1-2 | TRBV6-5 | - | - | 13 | TGTGCCAGCAGCCCCACCGCGCCGTGGGGCTACACCTTC | CASSPTAPWGYTF
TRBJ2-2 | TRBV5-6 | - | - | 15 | TGTGCCAGCAGCTCCGCCGGACAGACATCCGGGGAGCTGTTTTTT | CASSSAGQTSGELFF
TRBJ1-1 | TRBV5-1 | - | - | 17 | TGCGCCAGCAGCTTCTCCCCGACGGGGGAGGTGAACACTGAAGCTTTCTTT | CASSFSPTGEVNTEAFF
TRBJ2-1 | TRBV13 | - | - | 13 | TGTGCCAGCAGCTTATTCGGGGGACCTGAGCAGTTCTTC | CASSLFGGPEQFF
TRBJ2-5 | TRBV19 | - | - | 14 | TGTGCCAGTAGTATAGGGGGTCGGGGGGAGACCCAGTACTTC | CASSIGGRGETQYF
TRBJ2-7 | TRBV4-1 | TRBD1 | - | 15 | TGCGCCAGCAGCCGGGACAGGACAGGGCTCTACGAGCAGTACTTC | CASSRDRTGLYEQYF
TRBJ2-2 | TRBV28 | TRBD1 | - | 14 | TGTGCCAGCCTTTGGACAGGGAACACCGGGGAGCTGTTTTTT | CASLWTGNTGELFF
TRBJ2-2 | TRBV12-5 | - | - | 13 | TGTGCTAGTGGCCCCACAGGGCCCGGGGAGCTGTTTTTT | CASGPTGPGELFF
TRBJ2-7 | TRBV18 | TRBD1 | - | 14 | TGTGCCAGCTCACCTCGGACAGGCAACTACGAGCAGTACTTC | CASSPRTGNYEQYF
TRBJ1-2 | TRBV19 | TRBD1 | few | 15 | TGTGCCAGTAGTACCCGGGACAGGCCTAACTATGGCTACACCTTC | CASSTRDRPNYGYTF
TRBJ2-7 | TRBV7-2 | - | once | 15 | TGTGCCAGCAGCTTAGCGATTCAGGGTGCGGACGAGCAGTACTTC | CASSLAIQGADEQYF
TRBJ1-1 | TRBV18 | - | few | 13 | TGTGCCAGCTCACCAGGGCCTAACACTGAAGCTTTCTTT | CASSPGPNTEAFF
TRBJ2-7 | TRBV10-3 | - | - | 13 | TGTGCCATCAGTGACGGTCGAGCCTACGAGCAGTACTTC | CAISDGRAYEQYF
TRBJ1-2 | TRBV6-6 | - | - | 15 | TGTGCCAGCAGTTACCCGTCGGGGGGCGTCTATGGCTACACCTTC | CASSYPSGGVYGYTF
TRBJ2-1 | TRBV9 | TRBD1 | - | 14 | TGTGCCAGCAGCGAGACCGGGACAGGGGGCCAGCAGTTCTTC | CASSETGTGGQQFF
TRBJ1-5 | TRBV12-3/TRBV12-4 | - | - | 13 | TGTGCCAGCAGTCCCGGGAAAGGTCAGCCCCAGCATTTT | CASSPGKGQPQHF
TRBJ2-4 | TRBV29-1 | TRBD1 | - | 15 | TGCAGCGTTGAAAACCGGGACAGGAGGAAAAACATTCAGTACTTC | CSVENRDRRKNIQYF
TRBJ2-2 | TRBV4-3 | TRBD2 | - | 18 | TGCGCCAGCAGCCAAATGGGGCTAGCGGGGGCCAACACCGGGGAGCTGTTTTTT | CASSQMGLAGANTGELFF
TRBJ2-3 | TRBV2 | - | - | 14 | TGTGCCAGCAGTGAGTCCCGGGGAGGAGATACGCAGTATTTT | CASSESRGGDTQYF
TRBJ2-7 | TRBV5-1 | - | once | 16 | TGCGCCAGCAGCTTGATGCCCACGGACTTTCGCTACGAGCAGTACTTC | CASSLMPTDFRYEQYF
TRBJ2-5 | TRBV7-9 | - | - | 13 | TGTGCCAGCAGCTTAGAAGGGGGAGAGACCCAGTACTTC | CASSLEGGETQYF
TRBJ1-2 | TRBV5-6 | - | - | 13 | TGTGCCAGCAGTTCACAGGGTCCCTATGGCTACACCTTC | CASSSQGPYGYTF
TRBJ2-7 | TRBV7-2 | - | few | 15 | TGTGCCAGCAGCCCCAGTCGGGGGGCGGAGTACGAGCAGTACTTC | CASSPSRGAEYEQYF
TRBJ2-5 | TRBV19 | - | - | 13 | TGTGCCAGTAGTGGAACAGGGTTAGAGACCCAGTACTTC | CASSGTGLETQYF
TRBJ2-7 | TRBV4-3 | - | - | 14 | TGCGCCAGCAGCCAAGATCAGGGTTTGTACGAGCAGTACTTC | CASSQDQGLYEQYF
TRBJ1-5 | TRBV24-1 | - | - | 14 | TGTGCCACCAGTGCGGCAGGGGATAATCAGCCCCAGCATTTT | CATSAAGDNQPQHF
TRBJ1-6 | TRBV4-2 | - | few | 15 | TGTGCCAGCAGCCAAGTAGGACGGGAGAATTCACCCCTCCACTTT | CASSQVGRENSPLHF
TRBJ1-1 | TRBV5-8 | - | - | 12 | TGTGCCAGCAGCTTGGCGGCGGTAAAAGCTTTCTTT | CASSLAAVKAFF
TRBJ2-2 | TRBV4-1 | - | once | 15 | TGCGCCAGCAGCCACCCCACCGGGGTCACCGGGGAGCTGTTTTTT | CASSHPTGVTGELFF
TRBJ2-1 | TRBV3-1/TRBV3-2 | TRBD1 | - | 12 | TGTGCCAGCAGCCTAACAGGGGATGAGCAGTTCTTC | CASSLTGDEQFF
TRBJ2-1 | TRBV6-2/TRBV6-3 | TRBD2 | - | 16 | TGTGCCAGCAGTGGATTCCGCGGGGGGGCCTACAATGAGCAGTTCTTC | CASSGFRGGAYNEQFF
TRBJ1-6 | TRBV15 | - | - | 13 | TGTGCCACCAGCAGAGATCAACCCCCAGCCCTCCACTTT | CATSRDQPPALHF
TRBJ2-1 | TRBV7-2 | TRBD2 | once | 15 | TGTGCCAGCAGCCCGACTAGCGGGGCCTACAATGAGCAGTTCTTC | CASSPTSGAYNEQFF
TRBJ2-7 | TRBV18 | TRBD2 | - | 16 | TGTGCCAGCTCACCAGCCCTCGCGGGGGAGAACTACGAGCAGTACTTC | CASSPALAGENYEQYF
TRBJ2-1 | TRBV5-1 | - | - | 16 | TGCGCCAGCAGCAGGGCCCTGGACAGCTCCTACAATGAGCAGTTCTTC | CASSRALDSSYNEQFF
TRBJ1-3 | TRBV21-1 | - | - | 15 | TGTGCCAGCAGCATGGCAGGGGGCCGTGGAAACACCATATATTTT | CASSMAGGRGNTIYF